This T cell receptor (beta chain) derives from a study of shared clonotypes between healthy human individuals. The study's findings and limits: Relative to clonotypes present in all four donors, those not shared had lower generation probabilities. Incomplete sequencing of sorted subsets was indicated by rarefaction despite large depth.

Using immunoSEQ multiplex PCR, the repertoire was profiled, and TCRdb retains in-frame clones only, with some absent. The table records approximately 500,000 clones, 90% to 96% of them present only once. With regard to this clone: Antigen unknown.

The CDR3 has 18 amino acids. With 5 bases clipped from V and 5 bases from J, the junction kept 15 bases outside the gene matches. Germline-derived CDR1 and CDR2 are SGHAT and FQNNGV. The chain combines TRBV11-2 with TRBJ1-6, with 7 bases that match TRBD1. The sequencing input was naive CD4+ T cells sorted from blood. The subset was: CD45RA+ positively selected. This TCR came from a woman younger than 45 in good health. CDR3 DNA sequence: TGTGCCAGCAGCCCCCGCCAAACCCGCAGGGGGAATAATTCACCCCTCCACTTT. It specifies CASSPRQTRRGNNSPLHF.